This record covers a single T cell receptor beta chain. TCRdb keeps only in-frame clones here, not all; method: immunoSEQ multiplex PCR. The sample holds hundreds of thousands of clones, over 75% seen once. These data originate in a study of control samples from healthy donors and cancer patients. This CDR3 has 15 amino acids. The V gene's germline CDR1 is SGHTA and CDR2 FQGTGA. Trimming took 1 base from V and 7 from J; bases not matched to a gene: 7. The sequence derives from a woman aged 60 to 75 with lung cancer. V is TRBV7-3 and J is TRBJ2-1, with 7 bases that match TRBD2. The sequenced sample consisted of PBMCs. CDR3 DNA sequence: TGTGCCAGCAGCTTAAATAGCGGGTGGGGGAATGAGCAGTTCTTC. Amino acids: CASSLNSGWGNEQFF.